This TCR beta chain was obtained from a study of blood T cell repertoires in COVID-19. Using immunoSEQ multiplex PCR, the repertoire was profiled, and TCRdb retains in-frame clones only, with some absent. Counted here are approximately 210,000 clones, 82% occurring once; the ten biggest clones make up about 12%. J lost 6 bases, V lost 1 base, and 14 bases had no gene match. This CDR3 contains 18 residues. Germline V CDR1 and CDR2: SGHRS, YFSETQ. This rearrangement joins TRBV5-1 to TRBJ2-1, with 9 positions matching TRBD2. The sequenced sample was peripheral blood. The clonotype originates from a woman in her thirties or forties with acute or convalescent COVID-19. CDR3 region: CASSLSPSGVRGINEQFF. CDR3 coding DNA: TGCGCCAGCAGCTTGAGCCCTAGCGGGGTCCGGGGTATCAATGAGCAGTTCTTC. Full variable domain (rest looked up from reference TRBV5-1 and TRBJ2-1): KAGVTQTPRYLIKTRGQQVTLSCSPISGHRSVSWYQQTPGQGLQFLFEYFSETQRNKGNFPGRFSGRQFSNSRSEMNVSTLELGDSALYLCASSLSPSGVRGINEQFFGPGTRLTVL.